These 11 T cell receptor beta chains share one sample of origin, sequenced in a study of cytomegalovirus exposure and HLA in healthy donors. PCR used 60 Vbeta primers and 13 Jbeta primers. Data came from immunoSEQ multiplex PCR; TCRdb stores just in-frame clones and leaves some out. The top ten hold 0.3% to 0.35% of the sample, which has approximately 270,000 clones, 75% to 85% seen once. Material for sequencing was PBMCs. These TCRs come from a girl aged 2 to 9 in good health and CMV-seronegative.

The J gene is TRBJ1-2, the V gene TRBV19; a possible D gene is TRBD1 (6 bases). The CDR3 is 15 residues long. The germline V and J ends were trimmed by 4 bases and 1 base, with 13 bases remaining between them. CDR1 is LNHDA, CDR2 SQIVND, per germline (reference sequence). The CDR3 DNA reads as TGTGCCAGTAGTACCCCGGGACACCGTAACTATGGCTACACCTTC. Protein sequence: CASSTPGHRNYGYTF.

This chain uses TRBV27 with TRBJ2-5, with 8 positions matching TRBD2. The tail of the sequence fits TRBJ2-7 better, so the J call may be wrong. Germline loops: CDR1 MNHEY, CDR2 SMNVEV (reference sequence). The CDR3 has 14 amino acids. CDR3 sequence reads: CASSLIAGSYEQYF. The CDR3 DNA follows: TGTGCCAGCAGTTTAATAGCGGGGTCATACGAGCAGTACTTC.

J is TRBJ1-2 and V is TRBV2; 10 bases match TRBD1. The CDR3 is 13 amino acids. After removal of 10 bases from V and 4 bases from J, the junction contained 6 bases not matched to a gene. Germline-derived CDR1 and CDR2 are SNHLY and FYNNEI. CDR3 amino acids: CATHRDRGYGYTF. CDR3 nucleotides: TGTGCCACACACCGGGACAGGGGCTATGGCTACACCTTC.

This clone was recorded once. The chain carries TRBV7-2 and TRBJ1-2; no clear D. Germline lookup yields CDR1 SGHTA and CDR2 FQGNSA. V lost 2 bases and J lost 5, with 15 bases in between. This CDR3 is 15 amino acids long. The CDR3: CASSLLTTVLYGYTF. In nucleotides, the CDR3 is TGTGCCAGCAGCTTACTGACGACGGTACTATATGGCTACACCTTC. Full variable domain (outside the CDR3, taken from reference TRBV7-2 and TRBJ1-2): GAGVSQSPSNKVTEKGKDVELRCDPISGHTALYWYRQSLGQGLEFLIYFQGNSAPDKSGLPSDRFSAERTGGSVSTLTIQRTQQEDSAVYLCASSLLTTVLYGYTFGSGTRLTVV.

The chain recombines TRBV9 with TRBJ2-1, with a weak D call TRBD1 (6 bases). CDR3 length: 16 amino acids. Per the germline V gene, CDR1 is SGDLS and CDR2 is YYNGEE. Trimming shortened V by 4 bases and J by 3 bases, and 17 bases separated the two germline ends. The CDR3, as DNA: TGTGCCAGCAGCCTCTATTGGACAGCTAACTACAATGAGCAGTTCTTC. Translating gives CASSLYWTANYNEQFF.

V and J are TRBV7-9 and TRBJ1-5; D perhaps matches TRBD1 (5 bases). The CDR3 is 13 residues long. Germline V gene sequence: CDR1 SEHNR, CDR2 FQNEAQ (reference sequence). Between the trimmed V and J ends, which lost 8 bases and 3 bases, there was a span of 11 bases. CDR3 in amino acids: CASFRQYNQPQHF. CDR3 bases: TGTGCCAGCTTTCGACAGTACAATCAGCCCCAGCATTTT.

The V gene is TRBV28, the J gene TRBJ2-1, with 8 bases identical to TRBD1. The CDR3 is 15 amino acids. Germline-derived CDR1 and CDR2 are MDHEN and SYDVKM. Trimming removed 3 bases from V and 8 bases from J; junction bases left unmatched: 9. CDR3 sequence reads: CASSLWQGARDEQFF. CDR3 coding DNA: TGTGCCAGCAGTTTGTGGCAGGGGGCGCGAGATGAGCAGTTCTTC.

The gene calls are TRBV28 and TRBJ1-5; weak D call: TRBD1 (5 bases). Trimming took 8 bases from V and 10 from J, leaving 12 bases between them. This CDR3 spans 11 amino acids. CDR1 is MDHEN, CDR2 SYDVKM, per germline. This CDR3 reads CASRGGVPQHF. The CDR3 region has the DNA TGTGCCAGCCGTGGGGGGGTTCCCCAGCATTTT.

This clone was detected a few times. Other DNA sequences from this sample encode an identical CDR3 as well. The rearrangement links TRBV7-9 to TRBJ1-2; 7 bases are a match to TRBD1. The junction had 0 bases not matched to a gene; V was cut back by 1 base and J by 1 base. CDR3 size: 14 residues. In germline, CDR1 is SEHNR, CDR2 FQNEAQ (reference sequence). This chain's CDR3 is CASSLGQGNYGYTF. CDR3 bases: TGTGCCAGCAGCTTAGGACAGGGTAACTATGGCTACACCTTC.

Turning to this clone: The junction departs from germline at one end; a sequencing error may be responsible. This rearrangement joins TRBV4-2 to TRBJ2-7; a weak D match, TRBD1 (5 bases). CDR1 and CDR2 (germline): LGHNA, YNFKEQ. The CDR3 runs to 15 residues. The CDR3 DNA reads TGTGCCAGCAGCCCCGACAGTCCACGGGCCTACGAGCAATACTTC. Amino acid sequence: CASSPDSPRAYEQYF.

Here the CDR3 DNA reads TGTGCCAGCAGTGACTCGCGTAGCGGGGGAGATACGCAGTATTTT. Protein product: CASSDSRSGGDTQYF. The chain combines TRBV6-4 with TRBJ2-3; 9 nucleotides line up with TRBD2. The CDR3 spans 15 residues. Germline CDR1 MRHNA, CDR2 SNTAGT. Unmatched junction bases numbered 3, after V lost 0 bases and J lost 5 bases.